The 14 T cell receptor beta chains listed next were all sequenced from one sample in a study of cytomegalovirus exposure and HLA in healthy donors. PCR was performed using 60 Vbeta and 13 Jbeta primers. Data came from immunoSEQ multiplex PCR; TCRdb stores just in-frame clones and leaves some out. The sample carries about 160,000 clones, 80% to 90% recorded once. The specimen was PBMCs. All receptors derive from a man aged 18-30 years in good health and CMV-seropositive.

This chain connects TRBV7-9 to TRBJ1-2; weak D call: TRBD1 (5 bases). CDR3 length: 16 residues. The germline V gene encodes CDR1 SEHNR and CDR2 FQNEAQ (reference sequence). Trimming cost V 3 bases and J 6 bases, with 20 bases left between them. CDR3 loop: CASSLSGGGIGDGYTF. CDR3 DNA: TGTGCCAGCAGCTTGAGTGGCGGGGGGATTGGTGATGGCTACACCTTC.

This chain connects TRBV5-1 to TRBJ1-2; D is uncertain. V lost 7 bases and J lost 1, with 14 bases in between. The CDR3 has 14 residues. Germline-derived CDR1 and CDR2 are SGHRS and YFSETQ. The CDR3 here is CASSQTAVNYGYTF. The CDR3 DNA sequence: TGCGCCAGCTCTCAAACCGCAGTTAACTATGGCTACACCTTC.

The rearrangement links TRBV18 to TRBJ2-7; D not resolved. The CDR3 extends over 13 amino acids. Looked up from germline, CDR1 is KGHSH and CDR2 is LQKENI. The V and J ends lost 6 bases and 3 bases respectively, with 12 bases between them. CDR3 sequence: CASSPPDNYEQYF. CDR3 in DNA: TGTGCCAGCTCGCCGCCAGACAACTACGAGCAGTACTTC.

This rearrangement joins TRBV2 to TRBJ2-7; a possible D gene is TRBD2 (5 bases). The CDR3 runs 16 residues. Germline loops: CDR1 SNHLY, CDR2 FYNNEI. V lost 0 bases, J lost 2 bases, and 14 bases lay in between. This chain's CDR3 is CASSEARAALTYEQYF. As DNA, the CDR3 is TGTGCCAGCAGTGAAGCGAGGGCAGCGCTCACCTACGAGCAGTACTTC. The full variable domain, rest sourced from reference TRBV2 and TRBJ2-7, is EPEVTQTPSHQVTQMGQEVILRCVPISNHLYFYWYRQILGQKVEFLVSFYNNEISEKSEIFDDQFSVERPDGSNFTLKIRSTKLEDSAMYFCASSEARAALTYEQYFGPGTRLTVT.

The J gene is TRBJ2-1, the V gene TRBV5-1; TRBD1 aligns across 9 bases. In germline, CDR1 is SGHRS, CDR2 YFSETQ. The CDR3 loop spans 15 amino acids. Trimming cost V 2 bases and J 2 bases; bases outside gene matches: 2. CDR3 in amino acids: CASSLRQGAYNEQFF. The DNA for the CDR3 is TGCGCCAGCAGCTTAAGACAGGGGGCCTACAATGAGCAGTTCTTC.

The genes are TRBV18 and TRBJ2-4, with 13 nucleotides matching TRBD2. The CDR3 loop spans 18 amino acids. J lost 1 base, V lost 0 bases, and 3 bases had no gene match. CDR1 and CDR2 from the germline V gene are KGHSH and LQKENI. The CDR3 nucleotides read TGTGCCAGCTCACCACCGGGACTAGCGGGATCTGCCAAAAACATTCAGTACTTC. Protein product: CASSPPGLAGSAKNIQYF.

V gene TRBV5-8 combines with J gene TRBJ1-5, with D hard to call. CDR3 size: 14 residues. V lost 4 bases and J 1 base, leaving 9 bases between the germline ends. The germline gives CDR1 SGHTS, CDR2 YDEGEE. CDR3 region: CASSLGRSNQPQHF. In DNA, the CDR3 is TGTGCCAGCAGCCTGGGGAGAAGCAATCAGCCCCAGCATTTT.

V gene TRBV11-3 combines with J gene TRBJ2-1, with 13 nucleotides matching TRBD2. Looked up from germline, CDR1 is SGHNT and CDR2 is YENEEA. The CDR3 spans 15 residues. The V and J ends lost 3 bases and 7 bases, in that order; junction bases with no gene match: 3. CDR3 bases: TGTGCCAGCAGCTTCCGGACTAGCGGGGGAAATGAGCAGTTCTTC. Residues: CASSFRTSGGNEQFF. The entire variable domain, with the rest obtained from reference TRBV11-3 and TRBJ2-1, is as follows: EAGVVQSPRYKIIEKKQPVAFWCNPISGHNTLYWYLQNLGQGPELLIRYENEEAVDDSQLPKDRFSAERLKGVDSTLKIQPAELGDSAVYLCASSFRTSGGNEQFFGPGTRLTVL.

The V and J genes are TRBV6-5 and TRBJ1-6; D unclear. The V end was cut by 4 bases, the J end by 6 bases, with 7 bases between. The germline V gene encodes CDR1 MNHEY and CDR2 SVGAGI. The CDR3 contains 13 residues. The CDR3 DNA reads as TGTGCCAGCAGTTCGGAGTCTAATTCACCCCTCCACTTT. Amino acids: CASSSESNSPLHF.

The chain combines TRBV5-4 with TRBJ2-2; 11 nucleotides match TRBD2. The CDR3 is made up of 15 amino acids. Trimming removed 4 bases from V and 4 bases from J; junction bases left unmatched: 3. The germline CDR1 and CDR2 sequences are SGHNT and YYREEE (reference sequence). CDR3: CASSPGLAGTGELFF. CDR3 nucleotides: TGTGCCAGCAGCCCCGGACTAGCGGGCACCGGGGAGCTGTTTTTT.

The CDR3 spells CASSPIPGQGYNEQFF. CDR3 nucleotides: TGTGCCAGCAGCCCAATCCCGGGACAGGGCTACAATGAGCAGTTCTTC. The genes are TRBV7-3 and TRBJ2-1, with 9 nucleotides matching TRBD1. J was trimmed by 3 bases and V by 5 bases; bases with no gene match: 8. CDR3 length: 16 amino acids. The germline CDR1 and CDR2 sequences are SGHTA and FQGTGA. Looking up the rest from reference TRBV7-3 and TRBJ2-1 gives the full variable domain: GAGVSQTPSNKVTEKGKYVELRCDPISGHTALYWYRQSLGQGPEFLIYFQGTGAADDSGLPNDRFFAVRPEGSVSTLKIQRTERGDSAVYLCASSPIPGQGYNEQFFGPGTRLTVL.

The rearrangement joins TRBV5-1 to TRBJ1-6; D perhaps matches TRBD1 (6 bases). Trimming took off 0 bases at V and 8 bases at J, with 15 bases between the two ends. In germline, CDR1 is SGHRS, CDR2 YFSETQ. CDR3 length: 16 residues. CDR3 residues: CASSLESSGAHSPLHF. The CDR3 DNA is TGCGCCAGCAGCTTGGAATCGTCAGGGGCCCATTCACCCCTCCACTTT. Supplemented by reference TRBV5-1 and TRBJ1-6, the full variable domain reads KAGVTQTPRYLIKTRGQQVTLSCSPISGHRSVSWYQQTPGQGLQFLFEYFSETQRNKGNFPGRFSGRQFSNSRSEMNVSTLELGDSALYLCASSLESSGAHSPLHFGNGTRLTVT.

The V gene is TRBV4-3, the J gene TRBJ2-7; D ambiguous. With 0 bases removed from V and 6 bases from J, the gap between germline ends came to 15 bases. The V gene's germline CDR1 is LGHNA and CDR2 YSLEER. The CDR3 totals 15 residues. Written as DNA, the CDR3 is TGCGCCAGCAGCCAAGAAGTGACCGGGTCGCGCGAGCAGTACTTC. As protein: CASSQEVTGSREQYF.

The CDR3 here is CASSPRLVNTGELFF. The CDR3 DNA sequence: TGTGCCAGCAGCCCAAGACTAGTGAACACCGGGGAGCTGTTTTTT. The chain employs TRBV9 and TRBJ2-2; possibly TRBD2 for D (6 bases). This CDR3 is built from 15 residues. The germline CDR1 and CDR2 sequences are SGDLS and YYNGEE. The V gene lost 4 bases and the J gene lost 1 base, with 11 bases spanning the gap.